The 19 T cell receptor beta chains below were found in one sample sequenced in a study of CD8+ T cells in alopecia areata. Noted treatment: oral pan-JAK inhibitor, 5-10 mg twice daily. Extracted RNA was reverse transcribed, and the resulting cDNA served as sequencing template. The table came from immunoSEQ multiplex PCR; TCRdb's copy has only in-frame clones and leaves some out. The repertoire holds fewer than 350,000 clones, with roughly 64% as singletons. The sequencing used CD4+ T cells sorted from blood, collected at week 24, from a patient treated with tofacitinib. The receptors derive from a human donor with alopecia areata.

This clone was detected a few times. The rearrangement joins TRBV2 to TRBJ1-5; TRBD1 agrees at 9 bases. This CDR3 contains 15 residues. The junction had 4 bases not matched to a gene; V was cut back by 6 bases and J by 1 base. CDR1 SNHLY and CDR2 FYNNEI come from the germline V gene. The CDR3 sequence: CASSGQGLSNQPQHF. For the CDR3, the DNA is TGTGCCAGCAGCGGACAGGGGTTGAGCAATCAGCCCCAGCATTTT.

The V and J genes are TRBV11-1 and TRBJ2-5; D is possibly TRBD2 (5 bases). The length of the CDR3 is 14 residues. Per germline, CDR1 SGHAT and CDR2 FQDESV (reference sequence). V shed 5 bases and J shed 9 bases, with 19 bases lying between them. The CDR3 loop is CASSPGEGSVSQYF. Here the CDR3 DNA reads TGTGCCAGCAGCCCCGGGGAAGGGAGCGTGTCCCAGTACTTC. The full variable domain, in which reference TRBV11-1 and TRBJ2-5 provide the parts outside the CDR3, is EAEVAQSPRYKITEKSQAVAFWCDPISGHATLYWYRQILGQGPELLVQFQDESVVDDSQLPKDRFSAERLKGVDSTLKIQPAELGDSAMYLCASSPGEGSVSQYFGPGTRLLVL.

The chain uses TRBV29-1 and TRBJ1-2, with D perhaps TRBD1 (5 bases). This CDR3 has 13 residues. Looked up from germline, CDR1 is SQVTM and CDR2 is ANQGSEA. Trimming cost V 4 bases and J 5 bases, with 14 bases left between them. This CDR3 is CSVGVPRGYGYTF. DNA of the CDR3: TGCAGCGTTGGGGTCCCGAGGGGTTATGGCTACACCTTC.

V usage is TRBV29-1 and J usage is TRBJ1-1, with D uncertain. The V gene lost 5 bases and the J gene lost 3 bases, with 7 bases spanning the gap. Germline CDR1 is SQVTM and CDR2 is ANQGSEA. The CDR3 is 11 residues long. The CDR3, as DNA: TGCAGCGTTCGGTCGGACACTGAAGCTTTCTTT. Residues: CSVRSDTEAFF.

This clone was seen more than once but under ten times. The rearrangement joins TRBV4-3 to TRBJ1-1, with TRBD1 as a possible D gene (6 bases). This CDR3 has 14 residues. Deletions cut 3 bases from V and 6 bases from J, with 14 bases between. Germline V gene data show CDR1 as LGHNA and CDR2 as YSLEER. DNA for the CDR3: TGCGCCAGCAGCCATGGGGGCACCGGGGCTGAAGCTTTCTTT. It translates to CASSHGGTGAEAFF.

The chain uses TRBV2 and TRBJ1-2; 7 bases are a match to TRBD1. CDR3 length: 14 residues. Germline V CDR1 and CDR2: SNHLY, FYNNEI. V shed 6 bases and J 5 bases; nucleotides not matched to a gene: 9. In nucleotides, the CDR3 is TGTGCCAGCAGCGAGGACAGGAGTAGGTATGGCTACACCTTC. As protein: CASSEDRSRYGYTF.

This sequence joins TRBV5-1 and TRBJ2-3, with TRBD2 matching over 10 bases. V shed 3 bases, J shed 3 bases, and the junction held 10 bases outside the gene matches. Germline assignment: CDR1 SGHRS and CDR2 YFSETQ. This CDR3 is 17 amino acids long. Written as DNA, the CDR3 is TGCGCCAGCAGCTCCCGGGCTAGCGGGGGCTCGACAGATACGCAGTATTTT. Its protein is CASSSRASGGSTDTQYF.

This clone was observed a single time. The chain is built from TRBV4-1 and TRBJ1-2; TRBD1 agrees at 8 bases. In germline, CDR1 is MGHRA, CDR2 YSYEKL. The CDR3 is 15 amino acids. V shed 5 bases, J shed 4 bases, and the junction held 9 bases outside the gene matches. This chain's CDR3 is CASSTGTGPLYGYTF. The CDR3 nucleotides read TGCGCCAGCAGCACCGGGACAGGCCCCCTCTATGGCTACACCTTC.

The chain links TRBV11-1 to TRBJ2-7; 7 nucleotides match TRBD1. Trimming took 5 bases from V and 1 from J; bases not matched to a gene: 11. This CDR3 is built from 16 residues. Germline CDR1 reads SGHAT; CDR2 reads FQDESV (reference sequence). The CDR3 bases are TGTGCCAGCAGCGGGGACAGAACCCCCTCTTCCTACGAGCAGTACTTC. It is translated as CASSGDRTPSSYEQYF.

V gene TRBV30 combines with J gene TRBJ1-2; D gene uncertain. This CDR3 comprises 13 residues. The V end was cut by 1 base, the J end by 2 bases, with 8 bases between. Germline V gives CDR1 GTSNPN, CDR2 SVGIG (reference sequence). The CDR3 region has the DNA TGTGCCTGGAGTGGCATACGAAACTATGGCTACACCTTC. It yields the protein CAWSGIRNYGYTF.

The rearrangement joins TRBV5-1 to TRBJ2-5; D is unclear. V lost 5 bases and J 4 bases, leaving 18 bases between the germline ends. The CDR3 runs to 15 residues. CDR1 is SGHRS and CDR2 is YFSETQ in the germline V gene. CDR3 in DNA: TGCGCCAGCAGTCGACGGTGGGGATCATCAGAGACCCAGTACTTC. Translation gives CASSRRWGSSETQYF. Full variable domain (outside the CDR3, taken from reference TRBV5-1 and TRBJ2-5): KAGVTQTPRYLIKTRGQQVTLSCSPISGHRSVSWYQQTPGQGLQFLFEYFSETQRNKGNFPGRFSGRQFSNSRSEMNVSTLELGDSALYLCASSRRWGSSETQYFGPGTRLLVL.

The V and J genes are TRBV9 and TRBJ1-6; TRBD1 agrees at 7 bases. The CDR3 sequence is 13 residues long. V shed 4 bases and J 9 bases; nucleotides not matched to a gene: 4. Germline values: CDR1 SGDLS, CDR2 YYNGEE. The CDR3 DNA sequence: TGTGCCAGCAGCTCTACAGGGGTTTCACCCCTCCACTTT. This sequence encodes CASSSTGVSPLHF. Supplemented by reference TRBV9 and TRBJ1-6, the full variable domain reads DSGVTQTPKHLITATGQRVTLRCSPRSGDLSVYWYQQSLDQGLQFLIQYYNGEERAKGNILERFSAQQFPDLHSELNLSSLELGDSALYFCASSSTGVSPLHFGNGTRLTVT.

V usage is TRBV6-6 and J usage is TRBJ2-1; 11 bases fit TRBD2. The length of the CDR3 is 16 residues. J lost 11 bases, V lost 5 bases, and 14 bases had no gene match. The germline V gene encodes CDR1 MNHNY and CDR2 SVGAGI (reference sequence). CDR3 amino acids: CASSPYSLTSGAQQFF. CDR3 DNA: TGTGCCAGCAGTCCCTACAGTCTGACTAGCGGGGCCCAGCAGTTCTTC.

V and J are TRBV9 and TRBJ2-1, with 7 bases fitting TRBD1. CDR1 SGDLS and CDR2 YYNGEE come from the germline V gene. This CDR3 region has 14 residues. V lost 1 base, J lost 6 bases, and 4 bases stayed unmatched. CDR3 amino acids: CASSVTGERNEQFF. CDR3 bases: TGTGCCAGCAGCGTAACAGGGGAGCGCAATGAGCAGTTCTTC.

The chain recombines TRBV6-1 with TRBJ2-3; 14 bases agree with TRBD2. Germline trimming cut 3 bases from V and 3 bases from J; bases unmatched to any gene: 8. CDR3 length: 18 amino acids. Germline V gene lookup returns CDR1 MNHNS and CDR2 SASEGT. The CDR3 protein is CASSDRTSGGWRTDTQYF. The CDR3 bases are TGTGCCAGCAGTGACAGGACTAGCGGGGGGTGGCGGACAGATACGCAGTATTTT.

This clone was detected only once. The chain joins TRBV5-1 to TRBJ2-5; 9 bases map to TRBD1. With 3 bases clipped from V and 5 bases from J, the junction kept 5 bases outside the gene matches. This CDR3 has 14 residues. Germline V gene sequence: CDR1 SGHRS, CDR2 YFSETQ. Written as DNA, the CDR3 is TGCGCCAGCAGCTCGGGGACAGGGATCGAGACCCAGTACTTC. Its translation is CASSSGTGIETQYF.

V and J are TRBV7-9 and TRBJ2-5; D might be TRBD2 (6 bases). The CDR3 loop spans 10 amino acids. Germline-derived CDR1 and CDR2 are SEHNR and FQNEAQ (reference sequence). Written as DNA, the CDR3 is TGTGCTTCGGGGGAAGAGACCCAGTACTTC. It yields the protein CASGEETQYF.

The count of this clone is one. Other DNA variants within this sample encode the same CDR3. The V call is TRBV5-1, the J call TRBJ2-7; tentatively, D is TRBD2 (5 bases). Per the germline V gene, CDR1 is SGHRS and CDR2 is YFSETQ. Trimming took off 2 bases at V and 5 bases at J, with 8 bases between the two ends. The CDR3 sequence is 12 residues long. The CDR3 loop reads CASSFGGDEQYF. The CDR3 DNA follows: TGCGCCAGCAGCTTCGGAGGCGACGAGCAGTACTTC.

The V call is TRBV30, the J call TRBJ2-7; no definite D call. This CDR3 has 15 amino acids. Trimming left V 0 bases short and J 0 bases short, with 12 bases between. Germline loops: CDR1 GTSNPN, CDR2 SVGIG (reference sequence). In nucleotides, the CDR3 is TGTGCCTGGAGTGTAACACCCTCAAGCTCCTACGAGCAGTACTTC. Translation: CAWSVTPSSSYEQYF.